This record looks at one TCR beta chain sequence and its context. The CDR3 is made up of 16 amino acids. Germline V lookup: CDR1 SGHNT, CDR2 YENEEA. V dropped 5 bases and J dropped 2; count of bases not matched to a gene: 5. These data are taken from a study of blood T cell repertoires in COVID-19. Whole-study context: Acute and convalescent COVID-19 specimens originated in the United States, Italy and Spain.

Original analysis: Scientists estimated how many nucleated cells there were by amplifying reference gene primers. Measured with immunoSEQ multiplex PCR; TCRdb has only the in-frame clones, and not every one. V and J calls and clone size are copied from that table; D and trimming were computed from the DNA. The sample contains 30,000 to 35,000 clones, 78% of which appear only once. This TCR came from a man of 80 years or more with acute or convalescent COVID-19. This rearrangement joins TRBV11-3 to TRBJ2-5, with 13 nucleotides matching TRBD2. The source material was peripheral blood. The CDR3 DNA reads as TGTGCCAGCAGCCCCGGACTAGCGGGGGTACAAGAGACCCAGTACTTC. Translation gives CASSPGLAGVQETQYF.